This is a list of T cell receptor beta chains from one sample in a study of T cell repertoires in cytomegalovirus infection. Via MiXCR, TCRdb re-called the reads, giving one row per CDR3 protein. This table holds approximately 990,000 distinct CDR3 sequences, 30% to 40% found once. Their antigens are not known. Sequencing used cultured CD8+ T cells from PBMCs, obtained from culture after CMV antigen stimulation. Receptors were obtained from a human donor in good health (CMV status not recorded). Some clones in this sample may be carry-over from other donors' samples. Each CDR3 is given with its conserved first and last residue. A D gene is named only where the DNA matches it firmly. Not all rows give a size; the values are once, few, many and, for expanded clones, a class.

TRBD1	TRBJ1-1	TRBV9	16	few	CASSSTTGGLGTEAFF	TGTGCCAGCAGCTCTACGACAGGGGGCTTAGGTACTGAAGCTTTCTTT
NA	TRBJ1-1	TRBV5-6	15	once	CASSGLQESNTEAFF	TGTGCCAGCTCCGGACTCCAAGAAAGTAACACTGAAGCTTTCTTT
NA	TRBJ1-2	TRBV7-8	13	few	CASSFERNYGYTF	TGTGCCAGCAGCTTTGAGCGCAACTATGGCTACACCTTC
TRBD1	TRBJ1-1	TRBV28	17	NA	CASSSPSGKTGVTEAFF	TGTGCCAGCAGTTCACCATCGGGAAAGACAGGGGTAACTGAAGCTTTCTTT
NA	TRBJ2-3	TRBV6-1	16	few	CASSELAGASTDTQYF	TGTGCCAGCAGTGAGTTGGCAGGAGCTAGCACAGATACGCAGTATTTT
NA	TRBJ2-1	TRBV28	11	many	CASSRNNEQFF	TGTGCCAGCAGCCGAAACAATGAGCAGTTCTTC
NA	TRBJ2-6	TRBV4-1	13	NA	CASSQAGANVLTF	TGCGCCAGCAGCCAAGCTGGGGCCAACGTCCTGACTTTC
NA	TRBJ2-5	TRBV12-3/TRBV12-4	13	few	CASSFSLSGTQYF	TGTGCCAGCAGTTTCTCCCTGAGTGGGACCCAGTACTTC
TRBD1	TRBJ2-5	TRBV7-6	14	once	CASSYSDRGKTQYF	TGTGCCAGCAGCTACTCAGACAGGGGAAAGACCCAGTACTTC
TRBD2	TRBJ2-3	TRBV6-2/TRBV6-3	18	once	CASFTREASSGATDTQYF	TGTGCCAGCTTTACGAGAGAGGCGTCTAGCGGGGCCACAGATACGCAGTATTTT
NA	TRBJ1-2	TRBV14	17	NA	CASSRHSGRIVGYGYTF	TGTGCCAGCAGCCGCCATTCTGGACGGATCGTCGGCTATGGCTACACCTTC
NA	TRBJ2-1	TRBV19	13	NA	CASSVVVSNEQFF	TGTGCCAGTAGTGTCGTCGTGAGCAATGAGCAGTTCTTC
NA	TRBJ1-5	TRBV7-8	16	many	CASSLAIARANQPQHF	TGTGCCAGCAGCTTAGCGATCGCCAGGGCAAATCAGCCCCAGCATTTT
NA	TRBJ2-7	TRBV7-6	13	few	CASSPPSGPEQYF	TGTGCCAGCAGCCCTCCTTCGGGCCCCGAGCAGTACTTC
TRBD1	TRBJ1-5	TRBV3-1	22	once	CASSQVKRPVRAGGDSNQTQHF	TGTGCCAGCAGCCAAGTTAAGAGACCTGTAAGGGCAGGGGGAGATAGCAATCAGACCCAGCATTTT
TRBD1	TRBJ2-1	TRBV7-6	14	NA	CASILQGIYNEQFF	TGTGCCAGCATCCTACAGGGGATCTACAATGAGCAGTTCTTC
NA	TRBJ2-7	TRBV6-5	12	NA	CASSYSRDEQYF	TGTGCCAGCAGTTACTCTAGGGACGAGCAGTACTTC
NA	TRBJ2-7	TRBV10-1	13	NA	CASSESSRYEQYF	TGCGCCAGCAGTGAATCTAGCCGCTACGAGCAGTACTTC
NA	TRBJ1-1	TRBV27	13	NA	CASSPVGSPAAFF	TGTGCCAGCAGCCCTGTCGGCTCCCCAGCGGCTTTCTTT
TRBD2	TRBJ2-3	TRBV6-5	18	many	CASSYWTGTSGGTDTQYF	TGTGCCAGCAGTTACTGGACCGGGACTAGCGGGGGTACAGATACGCAGTATTTT
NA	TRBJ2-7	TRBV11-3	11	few	CASRYRVGQYF	TGTGCCAGCAGGTACAGGGTCGGGCAGTACTTC
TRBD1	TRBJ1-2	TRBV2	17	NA	CASSGGEQRGPGYGYTF	TGTGCCAGCAGTGGGGGGGAGCAAAGGGGGCCGGGCTATGGCTACACCTTC
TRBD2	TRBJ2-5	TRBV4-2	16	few	CASSLGGTSGEETQYF	TGTGCCAGCAGCCTCGGAGGGACTAGCGGGGAAGAGACCCAGTACTTC
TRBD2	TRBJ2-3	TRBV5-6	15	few	CASSLDGLVGARQYF	TGTGCCAGCAGCTTGGATGGACTAGTTGGGGCCCGGCAGTATTTT
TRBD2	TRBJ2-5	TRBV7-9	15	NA	CASSRGGAIQETQYF	TGTGCCAGCAGCCGCGGGGGGGCGATACAAGAGACCCAGTACTTC
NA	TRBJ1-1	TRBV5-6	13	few	CASSMGPGTEAFF	TGTGCCAGCAGCATGGGCCCGGGGACTGAAGCTTTCTTT
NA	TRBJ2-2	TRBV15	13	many	CATRTENTGELFF	TGTGCCACCCGGACAGAGAACACCGGGGAGCTGTTTTTT
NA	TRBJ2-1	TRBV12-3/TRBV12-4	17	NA	CASSAGWPGGSYNEQFF	TGTGCCAGCAGTGCCGGCTGGCCAGGAGGGTCCTACAATGAGCAGTTCTTC
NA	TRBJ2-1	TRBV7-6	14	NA	CASSLMVGTDEQFF	TGTGCCAGCAGCTTAATGGTAGGGACGGATGAGCAGTTCTTC
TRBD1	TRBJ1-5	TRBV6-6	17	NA	CASSYPGTGGGNRPQHF	TGTGCCAGCAGTTACCCTGGGACAGGGGGCGGCAATCGGCCCCAGCATTTT
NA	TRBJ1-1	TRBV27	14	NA	CASSPRKTGVEAFF	TGTGCCAGCAGCCCCCGCAAGACAGGAGTTGAAGCTTTCTTT
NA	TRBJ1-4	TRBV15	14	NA	CATGTARTNEKLFF	TGTGCCACCGGGACGGCTCGAACTAATGAAAAACTGTTTTTT
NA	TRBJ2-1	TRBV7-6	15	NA	CASSLAGQEDNEQFF	TGTGCCAGCAGCTTAGCGGGGCAGGAAGACAATGAGCAGTTCTTC
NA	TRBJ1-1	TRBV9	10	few	CASKDNEAFF	TGTGCCAGCAAAGACAATGAAGCTTTCTTT
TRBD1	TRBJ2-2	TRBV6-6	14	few	CASSYSGGPGELFF	TGTGCCAGCAGTTACTCAGGGGGCCCCGGGGAGCTGTTTTTT
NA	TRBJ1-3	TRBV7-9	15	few	CASSPRQGRGNTIYF	TGTGCCAGCAGCCCCCGGCAAGGTCGCGGAAACACCATATATTTT
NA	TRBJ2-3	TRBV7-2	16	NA	CASSLAGREYPDTQYF	TGTGCCAGCAGCTTAGCGGGCAGGGAGTACCCAGATACGCAGTATTTT
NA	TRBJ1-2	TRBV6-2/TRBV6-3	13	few	CASSYSPGDGYTF	TGTGCCAGCAGTTACTCGCCAGGGGACGGCTACACCTTC
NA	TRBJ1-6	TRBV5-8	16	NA	CASSSDGVQYNSPLHF	TGTGCCAGCAGCTCCGATGGGGTTCAGTATAATTCACCCCTCCACTTT
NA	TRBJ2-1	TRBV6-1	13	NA	CASSNGHYNEQFF	TGTGCCAGCAGTAACGGACACTACAATGAGCAGTTCTTC
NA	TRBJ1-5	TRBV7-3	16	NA	CASSLRGTLNNQPQHF	TGTGCCAGCAGCCTAAGGGGGACTCTAAACAATCAGCCCCAGCATTTT
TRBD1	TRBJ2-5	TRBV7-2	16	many	CASSLNRGPLVETQYF	TGTGCCAGCAGCTTAAACAGGGGTCCGTTGGTGGAGACCCAGTACTTC
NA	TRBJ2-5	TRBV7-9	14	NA	CASSSHGRQETQYF	TGTGCCAGCAGCTCCCATGGGAGGCAAGAGACCCAGTACTTC
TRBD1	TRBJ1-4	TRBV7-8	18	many	CASSSTTGGYATNEKLFF	TGTGCCAGCAGCTCGACGACAGGGGGATACGCAACTAATGAAAAACTGTTTTTT
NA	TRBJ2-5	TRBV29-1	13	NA	CSVERERQETQYF	TGCAGCGTTGAACGGGAGCGGCAAGAGACCCAGTACTTC
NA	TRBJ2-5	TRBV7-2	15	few	CASSLRDSYQETQYF	TGTGCCAGCAGCTTAAGGGACTCGTACCAAGAGACCCAGTACTTC
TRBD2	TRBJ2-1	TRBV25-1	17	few	CASSRTEVAGRYNEQFF	TGTGCCAGCAGTAGAACGGAGGTAGCGGGGAGGTACAATGAGCAGTTCTTC
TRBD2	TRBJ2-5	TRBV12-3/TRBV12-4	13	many	CASSLGLGETQYF	TGTGCCAGCAGCTTAGGACTAGGAGAGACCCAGTACTTC
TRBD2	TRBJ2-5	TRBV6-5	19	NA	CASTHYRGTTWYEQETQYF	TGTGCCAGCACCCATTACCGGGGGACTACCTGGTACGAACAAGAGACCCAGTACTTC
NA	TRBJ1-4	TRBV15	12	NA	CATSSADGKLFF	TGTGCCACCAGCTCTGCAGATGGAAAACTGTTTTTT
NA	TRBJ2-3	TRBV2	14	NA	CASTRTGHTDTQYF	TGTGCCAGCACTCGAACAGGACACACAGATACGCAGTATTTT
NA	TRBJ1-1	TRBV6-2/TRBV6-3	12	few	CASRELEVFAFF	TGTGCCAGCCGAGAACTTGAGGTGTTCGCTTTCTTT
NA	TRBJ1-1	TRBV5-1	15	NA	CASSLGHQMNTEAFF	TGCGCCAGCAGCTTGGGGCACCAAATGAACACTGAAGCTTTCTTT
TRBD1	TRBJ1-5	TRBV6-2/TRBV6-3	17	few	CASTEPRTGVEGQPQHF	TGTGCCAGCACCGAACCTCGGACAGGAGTAGAGGGTCAGCCCCAGCATTTT
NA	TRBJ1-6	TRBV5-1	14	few	CASSRTIGNSPLHF	TGCGCCAGCAGCCGGACTATTGGTAATTCACCCCTCCACTTT
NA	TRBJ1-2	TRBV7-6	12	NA	CASADSTNGYTF	TGTGCCAGCGCTGACAGTACAAATGGCTACACCTTC